This T cell receptor beta chain was observed in a study of T cell clusters in autoimmune cytopenias. CDR3 length: 12 residues. Germline CDR1 is SQVTM and CDR2 is ANQGSEA. This clonotype registers medium-sized by frequency. TRB amplification used around 270 ng of peripheral blood genomic DNA. TRB rearrangements were amplified by touch-down multiplex PCR with mixed TRB-A/B primers. TCRdb reprocessed the multiplex PCR reads, with one entry per CDR3 protein and no DNA. Its listing shows 10,000 to 11,000 distinct CDR3 sequences. These data also formed part of another study, on T cell repertoires in aging, cancer and after chemotherapy.

This sequence joins TRBV29-1 and TRBJ2-3; TCRdb names TRBD1, which stays unverified in the absence of DNA. Source material: peripheral blood. The source of this sequence is a human donor in good health. The CDR3 is CSAERGPDTQYF.